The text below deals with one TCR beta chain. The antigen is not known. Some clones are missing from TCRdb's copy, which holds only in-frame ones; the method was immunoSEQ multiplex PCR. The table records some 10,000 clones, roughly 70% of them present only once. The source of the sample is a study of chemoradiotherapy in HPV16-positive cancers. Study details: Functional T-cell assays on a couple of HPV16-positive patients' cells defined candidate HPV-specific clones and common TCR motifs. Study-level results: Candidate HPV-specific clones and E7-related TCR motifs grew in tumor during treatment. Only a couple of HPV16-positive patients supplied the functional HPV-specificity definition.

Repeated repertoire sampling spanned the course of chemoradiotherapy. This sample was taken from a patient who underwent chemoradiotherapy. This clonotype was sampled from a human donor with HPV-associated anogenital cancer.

CDR3 in amino acids: CASRRRDRDSPLHF. The DNA of the CDR3 is TGTGCCAGCAGGCGTCGGGATAGGGATTCACCCCTCCACTTT. This sequence joins TRBV6-5 and TRBJ1-6; no definite D call. The V end lost 6 bases, the J end lost 8 bases, and 14 bases lay between the germline ends. Germline V lookup: CDR1 MNHEY, CDR2 SVGAGI. The CDR3 spans 14 residues.